One sample yielded the 20 T cell receptor beta chains listed below, sequenced in a study of cytomegalovirus exposure and HLA in healthy donors. The PCR contained 60 Vbeta and 13 Jbeta primers. The table came from immunoSEQ multiplex PCR; TCRdb's copy has only in-frame clones and leaves some out. There are 100,000 to 150,000 clones in the sample; 75% occur only once, and about 3.3% lies in the top ten. The specimen was PBMCs. The source is a woman aged 45 to 65 in good health and CMV-seronegative.

V gene TRBV30 combines with J gene TRBJ2-5; the match to TRBD1 covers 10 bases. Germline-derived CDR1 and CDR2 are GTSNPN and SVGIG (reference sequence). Losses at the gene ends were 2 bases for V and 3 bases for J; bases not matched to a gene: 15. The CDR3 has 18 amino acids. The CDR3 loop is CAWSHATSTGTGEETQYF. The CDR3 DNA sequence: TGTGCCTGGAGTCACGCAACCTCTACCGGGACAGGGGAAGAGACCCAGTACTTC.

V is TRBV19 and J is TRBJ2-1; maybe TRBD2 (6 bases). Trimming left V 5 bases short and J 7 bases short, with 15 bases between. There are 14 residues in the CDR3. Germline loops: CDR1 LNHDA, CDR2 SQIVND (reference sequence). CDR3 nucleotides: TGTGCCAGTAGTCGAACTAGCTTGGGTAATGAGCAGTTCTTC. It translates to CASSRTSLGNEQFF.

The chain carries TRBV7-9 and TRBJ2-7; 7 bases are a match to TRBD1. Germline V gene data show CDR1 as SEHNR and CDR2 as FQNEAQ (reference sequence). This CDR3 is built from 15 residues. Trimming at V came to 5 bases and at J to 2 bases, leaving 9 bases not matched to a gene. CDR3 amino acids: CASSATGAGPYEQYF. The CDR3 nucleotides are TGTGCCAGCAGCGCTACAGGGGCTGGGCCCTACGAGCAGTACTTC.

The genes are TRBV7-2 and TRBJ1-2, with D possibly TRBD1 on 6 matching bases. The CDR3 length is 17 residues. Deletions cut 2 bases from V and 8 bases from J, with 24 bases between. Germline CDR1 and CDR2: SGHTA and FQGNSA. The CDR3 spells CASSLWHATDRSGGYTF. The CDR3 nucleotides are TGTGCCAGCAGCTTATGGCATGCTACGGACAGATCAGGCGGCTACACCTTC.

The chain couples TRBV30 to TRBJ2-5; D gene uncertain. Trimming cost V 1 base and J 5 bases, with 11 bases left between them. CDR1 is GTSNPN, CDR2 SVGIG, per germline (reference sequence). The CDR3 length is 13 residues. The CDR3 DNA follows: TGTGCCTGGAGTGCCCAGGCGTCGGAGACCCAGTACTTC. Encoded protein: CAWSAQASETQYF.

CDR3 region: CASTPDRVFNEQFF. The DNA for the CDR3 is TGTGCCAGTACCCCGGACAGGGTATTTAATGAGCAGTTCTTC. The chain combines TRBV19 with TRBJ2-1; 8 bases line up with TRBD1. Trimming took 7 bases from V and 7 from J; bases not matched to a gene: 9. The CDR3 runs to 14 residues. Germline CDR1 and CDR2: LNHDA and SQIVND (reference sequence).

The J gene is TRBJ2-1, the V gene TRBV29-1; a weak D match, TRBD2 (6 bases). CDR3 length: 12 residues. From germline, CDR1 is SQVTM and CDR2 ANQGSEA. V was trimmed by 6 bases and J by 4 bases, leaving 10 bases between them. The CDR3 sequence: CSVTLAYNEQFF. The CDR3 region has the DNA TGCAGCGTGACTCTAGCGTACAATGAGCAGTTCTTC.

This clone has a handful of counts. The gene calls are TRBV5-1 and TRBJ2-1; 10 bases fit TRBD1. Losses at the gene ends were 4 bases for V and 9 bases for J; bases not matched to a gene: 10. CDR1 and CDR2 (germline): SGHRS, YFSETQ. The CDR3 spans 15 residues. CDR3 coding DNA: TGCGCCAGCAGCAAAGGGACAGGGGAGTCCTTTGAGCAGTTCTTC. Translating gives CASSKGTGESFEQFF.

This sequence joins TRBV6-1 and TRBJ2-3, with 7 bases aligning to TRBD2. This CDR3 is built from 13 residues. The V and J ends lost 10 bases and 5 bases, in that order; junction bases with no gene match: 9. The V gene's germline CDR1 is MNHNS and CDR2 SASEGT. The CDR3 DNA is TGTGCCACTTGTAGCGGGTGGGGAGATACGCAGTATTTT. It is translated as CATCSGWGDTQYF.

The chain is built from TRBV10-3 and TRBJ2-7; no firm D call. The CDR3 sequence is 14 residues long. Germline values: CDR1 ENHRY, CDR2 SYGVKD. V lost 4 bases and J 5 bases, leaving 15 bases between the germline ends. CDR3 DNA sequence: TGTGCCATCAGTGCCCTCGGTGCGCTGGACGAGCAGTACTTC. It encodes CAISALGALDEQYF.

The chain joins TRBV7-9 to TRBJ1-4, with unresolved D. Looked up from germline, CDR1 is SEHNR and CDR2 is FQNEAQ (reference sequence). Trimming cost V 3 bases and J 7 bases, with 9 bases left between them. The CDR3 has 13 amino acids. CDR3 in DNA: TGTGCCAGCAGCTTGGAGTCCTCTGAAAAACTGTTTTTT. Protein product: CASSLESSEKLFF.

The rearrangement uses TRBV27 and TRBJ2-7; TRBD1 aligns across 7 bases. This CDR3 has 17 amino acids. Trimming cost V 3 bases and J 4 bases; bases outside gene matches: 15. Germline loops: CDR1 MNHEY, CDR2 SMNVEV (reference sequence). For the CDR3, the DNA is TGTGCCAGCAGTTTTAACAGGGTTGAAGGGGGCATTTACGAGCAGTACTTC. Protein sequence: CASSFNRVEGGIYEQYF.

This clone was observed a handful of times. The rearrangement uses TRBV30 and TRBJ2-2, with 12 bases matching TRBD2. The CDR3 covers 18 residues. Trimming took 3 bases from V and 0 from J; bases not matched to a gene: 8. Germline V gene data show CDR1 as GTSNPN and CDR2 as SVGIG (reference sequence). CDR3 protein: CAWRDTTSGRANTGELFF. The CDR3 DNA reads as TGTGCCTGGAGGGACACGACTAGCGGGAGAGCGAACACCGGGGAGCTGTTTTTT.

As to this clone: One junction end does not reproduce the germline sequence, and a read error may be involved. This sequence joins TRBV4-2 and TRBJ2-1; 7 nucleotides align to TRBD2. The germline V gene has CDR1 LGHNA and CDR2 YNFKEQ. This CDR3 is 19 amino acids long. CDR3 bases: TGTGCCAGCAGACAAGCACCCGGACTAGATGGTGAGATCTACAATGAGCAGTTCTTC. Translation: CASRQAPGLDGEIYNEQFF.

The V call is TRBV19, the J call TRBJ2-5; 7 nucleotides align to TRBD2. CDR1 and CDR2 (germline): LNHDA, SQIVND (reference sequence). V lost 3 bases to trimming and J lost 5 bases; unmatched junction nucleotides: 6. The CDR3 length is 14 residues. CDR3: CASSMGGWGETQYF. CDR3 sequence (DNA): TGTGCCAGTAGTATGGGAGGGTGGGGGGAGACCCAGTACTTC.

This clone has a single count. This chain connects TRBV28 to TRBJ2-1; 8 nucleotides align to TRBD1. The CDR3 is made up of 16 amino acids. Germline CDR1 MDHEN, CDR2 SYDVKM. J lost 1 base, V lost 6 bases, and 8 bases had no gene match. The CDR3 protein is CASRSTGGGSYNEQFF. In nucleotides, the CDR3 is TGTGCCAGCAGAAGCACAGGGGGTGGGTCCTACAATGAGCAGTTCTTC.

This chain connects TRBV19 to TRBJ2-5; a weak D match, TRBD1 (5 bases). Germline V gives CDR1 LNHDA, CDR2 SQIVND (reference sequence). CDR3 length equals 13 residues. V shed 7 bases and J shed 5 bases, with 14 bases lying between them. CDR3 in amino acids: CASNGQGIETQYF. DNA for the CDR3: TGTGCCAGTAATGGGCAGGGAATTGAGACCCAGTACTTC. Full variable domain (missing parts from reference TRBV19 and TRBJ2-5): DGGITQSPKYLFRKEGQNVTLSCEQNLNHDAMYWYRQDPGQGLRLIYYSQIVNDFQKGDIAEGYSVSREKKESFPLTVTSAQKNPTAFYLCASNGQGIETQYFGPGTRLLVL.

This chain uses TRBV28 with TRBJ2-1; 8 bases fit TRBD2. Germline CDR1 MDHEN, CDR2 SYDVKM. CDR3 length: 15 residues. V lost 4 bases, J lost 4 bases, and 6 bases stayed unmatched. The CDR3 region has the DNA TGTGCCAGCAGTTCGGGACTAGGGAGATACAATGAGCAGTTCTTC. Encoded protein: CASSSGLGRYNEQFF.

The gene calls are TRBV9 and TRBJ1-3, with a weak D call TRBD1 (6 bases). V lost 1 base to trimming and J lost 1 base, with 18 bases between them. CDR1 and CDR2 from the germline V gene are SGDLS and YYNGEE. This CDR3 comprises 18 residues. The CDR3 nucleotides are TGTGCCAGCAGCGTATCGGTGTGGGGGCAGGGGTCTGGAAACACCATATATTTT. Translating gives CASSVSVWGQGSGNTIYF.

This CDR3 is CASRESGTEAFF. In nucleotides, the CDR3 is TGTGCCAGCAGGGAATCAGGAACTGAAGCTTTCTTT. V usage is TRBV6-5 and J usage is TRBJ1-1; D remains unclear. The germline V and J ends were trimmed by 6 bases and 5 bases, with 10 bases remaining between them. CDR1 is MNHEY and CDR2 is SVGAGI in the germline V gene. CDR3 length equals 12 residues.